The clone carrying this T cell receptor (beta chain) was picked up one time. What it binds is unknown. The junction departs from germline at one end; a sequencing error may be responsible. The sample holds other DNA sequences that translate to the same CDR3. This CDR3 spans 13 amino acids. The germline V gene has CDR1 SEHNR and CDR2 FQNEAQ (reference sequence). This sample stems from a study of cytomegalovirus exposure and HLA in healthy donors. About the research overall: As an earlier analysis found, around 170 million T cells yielded about 100 million unique TCR beta sequences.

PCR used 60 Vbeta primers and 13 Jbeta primers. TCRdb's copy holds only in-frame clones and misses some; the assay was immunoSEQ multiplex PCR. The sample shows around 130,000 clones, 65% to 80% of them seen only once. General observations from the study: Analyses of presence/absence relied on an assumption of roughly uniform sequencing depth across donors.

V usage is TRBV7-9 and J usage is TRBJ2-7, with D maybe TRBD2 (6 bases). Sequencing used PBMCs. The clonotype comes from a human donor in good health. The CDR3 bases are TGTGCCAGCAGCGCCGGAGGGGTTGGCGAGCAATACTTC. It translates to CASSAGGVGEQYF.